This T cell receptor beta chain was recovered during a study of shared clonotypes between healthy human individuals. This CDR3 spans 11 amino acids. V lost 4 bases and J 7 bases, leaving 8 bases between the germline ends. Germline V gene data show CDR1 as LGHNA and CDR2 as YNFKEQ. Sequencing was performed with immunoSEQ multiplex PCR; in TCRdb, only in-frame clones are kept and a portion is missing. The data show 400,000 to 600,000 clones, around 79% seen once. It was around 91 million PBMCs that unsorted samples used for genomic DNA. The sample was PBMCs. V usage is TRBV4-2 and J usage is TRBJ2-7, with a possible D match to TRBD2 (5 bases). The source of this sequence is a woman between 40 and 55 years old in good health. Some clones in this sample may be carry-over from other donors' samples. The CDR3 sequence: CASSLRGEQYF. In nucleotides, the CDR3 is TGTGCCAGCAGCCTCCGAGGGGAGCAGTACTTC.